This TCR beta chain was sequenced for a study of cytomegalovirus exposure and HLA in healthy donors (dated by TCRdb to about 2017). With regard to the full study: An earlier analysis of several hundred of the donors reported about 300 Gb of sequence data and 117 million unique TCR beta sequences obtained from approximately 180 million T cells. An early release that covered 500 to 800 HLA-typed donors contained about 300 gigabases of sequencing data and about 84 million unique TCR sequences. Among the approximately 400 genotyped donors, approximately 81% belonged to the genetic ancestry cluster associated with self-reported Caucasian donors. The study aimed to test whether cataloging public T cell receptors could reveal signatures of past pathogen exposure. The T cell repertoires of 700 or so subjects were profiled by immunosequencing and related to cytomegalovirus serostatus. In addition to the first cohort of 666 subjects, a separate validation cohort of around 110 different subjects was used. To predict cytomegalovirus infection status, the study brought together high-throughput TCR immunosequencing, statistical association of individual TCRs with disease status, and machine learning. To study patterns of TCR occurrence, a later analysis re-analyzed previously published TCR beta repertoires from 666 donors and added high-resolution HLA genotyping. The later analysis used no new phenotypic data to find candidate immune exposures, relying instead on TCR beta sequences and their occurrence across donors. An earlier analysis of several hundred of the donors applied high-throughput TCR beta sequencing to assess whether each TCR beta V gene segment acted as functional or pseudogenic. Donor age, sex, ethnicity and CMV serostatus were compiled together with the repertoire data. A later genetic analysis took genome-wide SNP genotypes for about three fifths of the 666 donors and used that subset as a discovery cohort. Every discovery cohort repertoire had been produced on one sequencing platform. HLA typing included class I and class II loci at four-digit resolution. Typing coverage differed by locus: A, B, C, DRB1 and DQB1 were typed in about 629-630 donors, DQA1 in 522, DPA1 in 600 to 610, and DPB1 in 450 to 480. Five DR-DQ haplotypes were treated as single units for association and clustering because of strong linkage in the cohort. Among 300 to 500 genotyped donors of the cohort, an average of roughly 230,000 unique TCR beta nucleotide sequences was sequenced per donor, of which about 19% were non-productive. General study outcomes and caveats: Linkage disequilibrium might explain the correlated functional status among segregating V segments, but an unknown experimental factor could not be excluded. A later genetic analysis associated a missense DCLRE1C variant with V-gene and J-gene trimming of TCR beta chains, and an independent cohort replicated the association. The cohort was sequenced for TCR beta chains only, and without alpha or paired-chain data the features that could be detected were limited. In a later analysis, HLA-associated TCR beta chains showed more clonal expansion and lower generation probabilities than non-associated chains that were equally common. In an earlier analysis of 500 to 650 of the donors, most TCR beta V segments appeared in productive rearrangements about 87% or about 30% of the time, broadly matching IMGT annotations. Because some donors lacked HLA typing at each locus, the association tests relied only on the typed subset. In a later analysis, some 17,000 TCR beta sequences were associated with specific HLA alleles at a false discovery rate of 0.05. Because the 87-base-pair reads could not distinguish some IMGT-functional V segments, including TRBV6-2 and TRBV6-3, those segments were excluded. A further reported finding was that TCR beta sequences accurately predicted the HLA-A and HLA-B alleles for most subjects in the first cohort. According to a later analysis, parvovirus B19, influenza, CMV and Epstein-Barr virus appeared linked to several top co-occurrence clusters. Most TCR sequences were seen in very few donors, while some public TCRs were found in many individuals. CMV serostatus was the only immune exposure information available for the cohort. The classifier was reported to diagnose cytomegalovirus status with high specificity and sensitivity in both the original and validation cohorts. Over 15 rarely observed V segments, including chromosome 9 orphons, were excluded from the earlier analysis of some 590 of the donors because counts were too low. In the study, about 150 TCR beta chains were listed as associated with cytomegalovirus. A few of the identified cytomegalovirus-associated TCR beta chains were confirmed in vitro to be specific for cytomegalovirus antigens. According to a later analysis, TCR association rates differed among HLA loci, with DRB1 alleles showing the most associated TCRs and HLA-C alleles showing the fewest. The sequencing pipeline was judged likely to have produced a cluster of highly shared sequence variants as a technical artifact. Compared with the 666-donor mean, donors in an Asian-associated ancestry cluster had fewer N-insertions in productive TCRs, according to a later genetic analysis. Strong co-occurrence of HLA alleles, especially DR and DQ, made assigning TCR associations to individual alleles difficult. The authors suggested that the approach could potentially be extended to other disease states and immunological phenotypes. Sequencing depth was assumed to be roughly uniform across donors in the presence/absence analyses, though that assumption may not hold. Most CMV-associated TCR beta chains appeared to be HLA-restricted in a later analysis, and the HLA associations seemed to be driven largely by CMV exposure.

Regarding this clone: Its antigen is not yet known. It has no much larger one-base neighbor in the sample; base qualities were not kept.

In total, 600 or so healthy bone marrow donors made up the cohort. At the time of sampling, all cohort members were nominally healthy, though unrecorded immune exposures were likely present. The donor was CMV seronegative and was included in the group of a few hundred seronegative cohort members. A peripheral blood sample was collected from each donor, and TCR beta sequencing was performed on peripheral blood mononuclear cells. The Qiagen DNeasy Blood Extraction Kit was used to extract genomic DNA from the blood cell samples. Receptors were amplified or captured by the immunoSEQ multiplex PCR assay. For the multiplex PCR, a mixture combining 60 forward primers for TCR Vbeta segments and 13 reverse primers for TCR Jbeta segments was used. The CDR3 region of rearranged TCR beta genes was amplified from genomic DNA with a multiplex PCR assay. Amplified TCR beta libraries were sequenced as 87-base-pair reads on the Illumina HiSeq System. In the authors' own workflow: In a later analysis, approximately 74 million unique TCR beta chains were counted across the roughly 700 repertoires, and some 10 million of these chains were shared by at least two donors. A nearest-neighbor algorithm error-corrected the raw reads and collapsed the reads into unique sequences, merging closely related sequences to remove PCR and sequencing errors. CDR3 sequences were aligned to IMGT reference sequences to assign V, D and J gene segments. Each retained sequence needed at least a six-nucleotide match to both a V gene segment and a J gene segment. A rearrangement counted as productive if the CDR3 had no stop codons and remained in frame with V and J, and every other rearrangement counted as non-productive. CDR3 was defined according to IMGT convention as the region running from the second conserved V-encoded cysteine to the conserved J-encoded phenylalanine. Sequences without an unambiguous match to a single V gene segment were excluded from the earlier analysis of almost 600 of the donors. In an earlier analysis of approximately 590 of the donors, V segments were called functional above 56.7% productive rearrangements and were called segregating when the between-donor standard deviation exceeded 5%. A statistical classification framework was built to diagnose cytomegalovirus status from the catalog of TCR beta chain sequences. In a later analysis, V and J genes were assigned by comparing TCR nucleotide sequences against IMGT/GENE-DB human TR gene sequences. In a later analysis, CDR3 sequences and most-parsimonious VDJ recombination scenarios were assigned using the TCRdist pipeline. A later analysis defined each TCR beta chain by its CDR3 amino acid sequence plus V-gene family, and excluded reads lacking a unique V-gene family. In a later analysis, around 600 highly shared, low-generation-probability nucleotide sequences were removed to address suspected cross-contamination and a sequencing artifact. In a later analysis, a clonal expansion index for each public chain was calculated from normalized within-repertoire ranks of inferred template counts. A later analysis computed generation probabilities with a VDJ recombination model fitted to out-of-frame rearrangements, and checked the results against IGoR. In a later analysis, TCR-TCR, TCR-HLA and TCR-CMV co-occurrence was scored with hypergeometric tests, and a repertoire-size bias correction was applied to TCR pairs. A later analysis estimated false discovery rates by permuting HLA or CMV assignments 20 times. In a later analysis, co-occurring TCRs were grouped using DBSCAN, with TCRdist sequence similarity added in when clustering inside HLA-allele-positive subsets. Repertoires with fewer than 30,000 or more than 120,000 public chains, plus five repertoires with anomalous nucleotide sharing, were excluded from co-occurrence clustering. Drawn from immuneACCESS, this table holds only the in-frame rearrangements with V and J called that TCRdb kept. Clones are partly lost; checked studies trace under half to an unresolved V gene and leave the rest unexplained. V and J calls and clone size follow that table, whereas D and trimming were derived from the DNA. A total of 70,000 or so clones appear in this sample, around 64% of them only once. Of the sample, 3% is held by the ten largest clones.

The germline V end is reduced by 8 bases and the J end by 0 bases; junction bases left unmatched: 4. CDR1 and CDR2 (MDHEN, SYDVKM) derive from the germline V gene. The CDR3 holds 14 amino acids from the cysteine to the phenylalanine. CDR3 DNA only is kept here, 42 bases in frame from base 1. This chain joins TRBV28 to TRBJ2-1, and 7 bases in between align with TRBD2. The clonotype originates from a woman between 50 and 59 years old in good health and CMV-seronegative. Sequencing was carried out using PBMCs. The sequenced DNA: TGTGCCAGCGACCCTAGCGGCTCCTACAATGAGCAGTTCTTC. Translated, it reads CASDPSGSYNEQFF.